This TCR beta chain appears in the sequencing data of a study of cytomegalovirus exposure and HLA in healthy donors. At the level of the study: As released early, the data held roughly 85 million unique TCRs from HLA-typed donors. Study results and limitations: The classifier, whose performance was assessed in both the original and validation cohorts, reportedly diagnosed cytomegalovirus status with high specificity and sensitivity. Reports state that TCR beta sequences accurately predicted most subjects' HLA-A and HLA-B alleles.

In germline, CDR1 is MNHEY, CDR2 SVGAGI. The CDR3 length is 11 residues. The V end lost 9 bases, the J end lost 7 bases, and 12 bases lay between the germline ends. The PCR ran on 60 Vbeta and 13 Jbeta primers. This table comes from immunoSEQ multiplex PCR, and its TCRdb copy is limited to in-frame clones, with some not included. The repertoire includes about 130,000 clones, around 63% of them detected once, and over 1.5% sits in the top ten. While unrecorded immune exposures were likely, the donors were nominally healthy when sampled. Points on this clone: What it binds is not known.

This TCR was sampled from a human donor in good health. The material sequenced was PBMCs. V gene TRBV6-5 combines with J gene TRBJ1-1; D perhaps matches TRBD1 (5 bases). CDR3: CASRTGGEAFF. The CDR3 bases are TGTGCCAGTCGAACGGGGGGTGAAGCTTTCTTT.